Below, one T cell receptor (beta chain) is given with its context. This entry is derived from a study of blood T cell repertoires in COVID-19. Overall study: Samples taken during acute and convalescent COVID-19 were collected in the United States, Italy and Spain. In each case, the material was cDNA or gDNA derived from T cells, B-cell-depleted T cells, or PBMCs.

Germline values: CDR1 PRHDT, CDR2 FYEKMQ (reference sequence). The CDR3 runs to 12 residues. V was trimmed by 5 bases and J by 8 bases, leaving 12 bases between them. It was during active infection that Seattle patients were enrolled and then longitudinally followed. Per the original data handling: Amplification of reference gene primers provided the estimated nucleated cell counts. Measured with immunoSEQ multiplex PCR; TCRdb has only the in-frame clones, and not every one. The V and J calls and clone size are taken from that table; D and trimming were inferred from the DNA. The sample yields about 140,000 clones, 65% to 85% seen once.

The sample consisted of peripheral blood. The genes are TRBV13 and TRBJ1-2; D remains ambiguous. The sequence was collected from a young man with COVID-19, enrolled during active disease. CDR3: CASSPEAEGYTF. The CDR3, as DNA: TGTGCCAGCAGCCCGGAGGCGGAAGGCTACACCTTC.